These 4 T cell receptor beta chains originate from one sample sequenced in a study of Ad26.COV2.S vaccination and SARS-CoV-2 variants. The sample's treatment: 19 received Ad26.COV2.S at low or high dose, single or two shots; about five received placebo; per-sample allocation not given. The samples date from day 63 after the first vaccine or placebo injection. Generated by immunoSEQ multiplex PCR, the TCRdb table keeps only in-frame clones and is missing some. The table lists about 330,000 clones, roughly 88% of them singletons. Sequencing used peripheral blood, obtained in a trial of Ad26.COV2.S vaccine versus placebo. The source of these receptors is a person between 18 and 65 years old who received the Ad26.COV2.S COVID-19 vaccine or a placebo.

The chain recombines TRBV11-2 with TRBJ2-5; D call uncertain. With 3 bases removed from V and 5 bases from J, the gap between germline ends came to 4 bases. Looked up from germline, CDR1 is SGHAT and CDR2 is FQNNGV. The CDR3 extends over 11 amino acids. The CDR3 DNA reads as TGTGCCAGCAGCTTTGGGGAGACCCAGTACTTC. Encoded protein: CASSFGETQYF.

Here the CDR3 DNA reads TGTGCCAGCTCACCACCGGCTACAGGGCGCTCTGGAAACACCATATATTTT. Residues: CASSPPATGRSGNTIYF. V usage is TRBV18 and J usage is TRBJ1-3; maybe TRBD1 (6 bases). Between the trimmed V and J ends, which lost 0 bases and 0 bases, there was a span of 12 bases. The CDR3 runs to 17 residues. Germline V gives CDR1 KGHSH, CDR2 LQKENI.

The J gene is TRBJ1-1, the V gene TRBV18; possible D gene TRBD1, 6 bases. The CDR3 covers 15 residues. The ends were cut back, 0 bases at V and 10 bases at J, with 18 bases in the middle. Germline V gene sequence: CDR1 KGHSH, CDR2 LQKENI. CDR3 coding DNA: TGTGCCAGCTCACCACCGACGGGGGCCCCTGGGGGAGCTTTCTTT. Its translation is CASSPPTGAPGGAFF.

The chain joins TRBV6-5 to TRBJ2-2; D might be TRBD1 (6 bases). Germline V gene sequence: CDR1 MNHEY, CDR2 SVGAGI. V dropped 2 bases and J dropped 2 bases, with 12 bases sitting between them. This CDR3 is 16 amino acids long. DNA for the CDR3: TGTGCCAGCAGTTACGGTGGGGGCGTTAACACCGGGGAGCTGTTTTTT. This sequence encodes CASSYGGGVNTGELFF.